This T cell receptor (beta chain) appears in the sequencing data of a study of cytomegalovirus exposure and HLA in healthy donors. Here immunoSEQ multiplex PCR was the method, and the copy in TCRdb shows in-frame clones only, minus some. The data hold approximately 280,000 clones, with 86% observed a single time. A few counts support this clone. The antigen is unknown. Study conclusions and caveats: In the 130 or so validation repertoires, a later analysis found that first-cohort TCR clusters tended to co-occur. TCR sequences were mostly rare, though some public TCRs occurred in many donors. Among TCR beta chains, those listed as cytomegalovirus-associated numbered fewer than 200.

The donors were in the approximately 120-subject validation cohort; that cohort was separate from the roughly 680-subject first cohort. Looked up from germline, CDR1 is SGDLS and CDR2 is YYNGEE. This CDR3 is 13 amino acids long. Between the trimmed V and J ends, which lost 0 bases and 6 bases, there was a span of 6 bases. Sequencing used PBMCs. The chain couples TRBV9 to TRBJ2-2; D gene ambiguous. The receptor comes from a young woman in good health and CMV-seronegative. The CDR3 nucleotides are TGTGCCAGCAGCGTAGGAGGTCCCGGGGAGCTGTTTTTT. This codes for CASSVGGPGELFF. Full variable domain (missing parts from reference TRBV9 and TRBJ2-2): DSGVTQTPKHLITATGQRVTLRCSPRSGDLSVYWYQQSLDQGLQFLIQYYNGEERAKGNILERFSAQQFPDLHSELNLSSLELGDSALYFCASSVGGPGELFFGEGSRLTVL.